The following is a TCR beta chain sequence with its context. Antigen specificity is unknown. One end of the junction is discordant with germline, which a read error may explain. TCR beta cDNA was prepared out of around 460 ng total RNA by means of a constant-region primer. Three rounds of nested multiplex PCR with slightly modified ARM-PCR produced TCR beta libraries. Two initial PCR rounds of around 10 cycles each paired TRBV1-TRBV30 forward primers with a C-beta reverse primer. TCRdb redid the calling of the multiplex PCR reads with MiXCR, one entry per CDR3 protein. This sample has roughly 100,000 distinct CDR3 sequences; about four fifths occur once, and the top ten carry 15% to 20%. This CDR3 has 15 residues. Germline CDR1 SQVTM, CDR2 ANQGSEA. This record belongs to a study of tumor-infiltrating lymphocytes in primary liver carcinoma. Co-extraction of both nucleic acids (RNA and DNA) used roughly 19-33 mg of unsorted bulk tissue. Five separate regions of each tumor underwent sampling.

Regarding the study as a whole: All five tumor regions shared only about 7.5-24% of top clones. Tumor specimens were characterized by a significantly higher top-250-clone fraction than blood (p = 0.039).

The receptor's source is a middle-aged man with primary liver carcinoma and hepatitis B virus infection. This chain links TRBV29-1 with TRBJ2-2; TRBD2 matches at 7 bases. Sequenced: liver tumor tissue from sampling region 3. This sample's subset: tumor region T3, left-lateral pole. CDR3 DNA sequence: TGCAGCCTTGGAACTAGCGCGGCGAACATCGGGGAGCTGTTTTTT. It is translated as CSLGTSAANIGELFF.